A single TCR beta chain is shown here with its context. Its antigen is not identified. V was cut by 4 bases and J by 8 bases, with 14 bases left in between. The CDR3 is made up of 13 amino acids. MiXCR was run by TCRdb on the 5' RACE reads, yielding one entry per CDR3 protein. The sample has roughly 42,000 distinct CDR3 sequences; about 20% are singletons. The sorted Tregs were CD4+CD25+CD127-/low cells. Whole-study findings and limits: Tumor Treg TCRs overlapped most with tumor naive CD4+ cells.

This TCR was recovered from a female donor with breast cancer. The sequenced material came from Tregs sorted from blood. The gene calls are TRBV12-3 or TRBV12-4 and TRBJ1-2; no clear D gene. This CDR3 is CASSSREEVGYTF. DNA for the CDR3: TGTGCCAGCAGTTCCCGGGAGGAGGTGGGCTACACCTTC.